Shown below are 27 T cell receptor beta chains from a single sample sequenced in a study of shared clonotypes between healthy human individuals. Profiled with immunoSEQ multiplex PCR; TCRdb holds only in-frame clones, not every one. The sample lists approximately 640,000 clones, about 90% occurring once. Sequencing was carried out using memory CD8+ T cells from PBMCs. The sample's subset: CD45RO+ cells pooled with CCR7-negative TemRA cells. These receptors were obtained from a man in his late teens or twenties in good health. Some clones in this sample may be carry-over from other donors' samples.

The rearrangement links TRBV7-9 to TRBJ1-1, with D hard to call. The CDR3 sequence is 16 residues long. V was shortened by 5 bases and J by 3 bases, with 19 bases between the two germline ends. In germline, CDR1 is SEHNR, CDR2 FQNEAQ (reference sequence). The CDR3 region is CASSPRTGGKDTEAFF. CDR3 in DNA: TGTGCCAGCAGCCCCCGGACGGGAGGAAAGGACACTGAAGCTTTCTTT.

The V gene is TRBV7-9, the J gene TRBJ2-7; weak D call: TRBD1 (5 bases). V shed 3 bases and J shed 6 bases, with 9 bases lying between them. The CDR3 extends over 12 amino acids. Germline-derived CDR1 and CDR2 are SEHNR and FQNEAQ (reference sequence). The CDR3 sequence is CASSFSRGEQYF. The CDR3 region has the DNA TGTGCCAGCAGCTTTAGTAGGGGCGAGCAGTACTTC.

The CDR3 is CASSQDSNYEQYF. The CDR3 DNA sequence: TGTGCCAGCAGCCAAGATAGCAACTACGAGCAGTACTTC. The J gene is TRBJ2-7, the V gene TRBV14, with D uncertain. Trimming took off 0 bases at V and 3 bases at J, with 6 bases between the two ends. This CDR3 contains 13 residues. Germline assignment: CDR1 SGHDN and CDR2 FVKESK.

The rearrangement joins TRBV5-1 to TRBJ2-2; no definite D call. The CDR3 covers 12 residues. V was cut by 1 base and J by 8 bases, with 6 bases left in between. CDR1 SGHRS and CDR2 YFSETQ come from the germline V gene. In DNA, the CDR3 is TGCGCCAGCAGCTTGTTCGGGGGGGAGCTGTTTTTT. Translating gives CASSLFGGELFF. Filled out from reference TRBV5-1 and TRBJ2-2, the complete variable domain reads KAGVTQTPRYLIKTRGQQVTLSCSPISGHRSVSWYQQTPGQGLQFLFEYFSETQRNKGNFPGRFSGRQFSNSRSEMNVSTLELGDSALYLCASSLFGGELFFGEGSRLTVL.

This chain uses TRBV7-2 with TRBJ2-1; D call uncertain. The CDR3 has 17 amino acids. From germline, CDR1 is SGHTA and CDR2 FQGNSA. The germline V and J ends were trimmed by 7 bases and 3 bases, with 22 bases remaining between them. The CDR3 protein is CASNPRQEWVGYNEQFF. CDR3 DNA sequence: TGTGCCAGCAACCCGAGGCAGGAGTGGGTCGGCTACAATGAGCAGTTCTTC.

The rearrangement links TRBV6-5 to TRBJ1-3, with D unclear. This CDR3 is 16 amino acids long. V shed 0 bases and J shed 4 bases, with 13 bases lying between them. From germline, CDR1 is MNHEY and CDR2 SVGAGI. The CDR3 is CASSYSNGLTGNTIYF. The CDR3 DNA is TGTGCCAGCAGTTACTCGAACGGGTTGACCGGAAACACCATATATTTT.

This sequence joins TRBV7-2 and TRBJ2-5, with 10 bases identical to TRBD2. This CDR3 has 17 amino acids. Trimming took 5 bases from V and 5 from J; bases not matched to a gene: 14. CDR1 is SGHTA, CDR2 FQGNSA, per germline. CDR3 in DNA: TGTGCCAGCAGCCCCCGAAGTGAAGCGGGAGGGAAGGAGACCCAGTACTTC. It is translated as CASSPRSEAGGKETQYF.

J is TRBJ2-5 and V is TRBV18; D might be TRBD1 (7 bases). Germline V gene data show CDR1 as KGHSH and CDR2 as LQKENI. The ends were cut back, 2 bases at V and 0 bases at J, with 13 bases in the middle. The CDR3 is made up of 16 amino acids. CDR3 loop: CASSPVRGTDQETQYF. CDR3 sequence (DNA): TGTGCCAGCTCACCAGTCCGGGGGACAGACCAAGAGACCCAGTACTTC.

The chain links TRBV9 to TRBJ2-3; 8 bases line up with TRBD2. The V segment lost 0 bases and the J segment 4 bases; nucleotides outside the gene matches: 7. The CDR3 is made up of 16 amino acids. Germline values: CDR1 SGDLS, CDR2 YYNGEE. The CDR3 spells CASSVGAGVPPDTQYF. CDR3 DNA: TGTGCCAGCAGCGTAGGAGCGGGAGTACCCCCAGATACGCAGTATTTT.

The rearrangement links TRBV19 to TRBJ2-7; TRBD1 matches 9 bases. Trimming at V came to 1 base and at J to 0 bases, leaving 1 base not matched to a gene. CDR1 and CDR2 (germline): LNHDA, SQIVND (reference sequence). This CDR3 comprises 15 residues. CDR3 bases: TGTGCCAGTAGTATAGGGGACAGGGCCTCCTACGAGCAGTACTTC. This encodes CASSIGDRASYEQYF.

This sequence joins TRBV9 and TRBJ2-3, with D tentatively TRBD2 (7 bases). The CDR3 has 15 residues. In germline, CDR1 is SGDLS, CDR2 YYNGEE. Between the trimmed V and J ends, which lost 7 bases and 2 bases, there was a span of 17 bases. As DNA, the CDR3 is TGTGCCAGCGGCCAAAGGGGGGGGCCCACAGATACGCAGTATTTT. Its translation is CASGQRGGPTDTQYF.

The chain combines TRBV7-9 with TRBJ1-5; tentatively, D is TRBD1 (6 bases). V was pared by 0 bases and J by 0 bases, with 12 bases between. Germline CDR1 is SEHNR and CDR2 is FQNEAQ (reference sequence). This CDR3 is 17 amino acids long. This chain's CDR3 is CASSLATGPYSNQPQHF. CDR3 DNA: TGTGCCAGCAGCTTAGCTACAGGGCCCTATAGCAATCAGCCCCAGCATTTT.

The genes are TRBV7-8 and TRBJ2-5; no clear D. This CDR3 has 15 residues. CDR1 and CDR2 from the germline V gene are SGHVS and FQNEAQ. V dropped 5 bases and J dropped 4 bases, with 17 bases sitting between them. Here the CDR3 DNA reads TGTGCCAGCAGCCCCACCGACGGGCTAGGAGAGACCCAGTACTTC. Residues: CASSPTDGLGETQYF.

The chain links TRBV6-1 to TRBJ2-1; 8 nucleotides align to TRBD1. This CDR3 contains 15 residues. V shed 9 bases and J 2 bases; nucleotides not matched to a gene: 9. Germline-derived CDR1 and CDR2 are MNHNS and SASEGT. CDR3 loop: CASLTQGATYNEQFF. The CDR3, as DNA: TGTGCCAGTCTTACGCAGGGGGCCACCTACAATGAGCAGTTCTTC.

The chain recombines TRBV4-1 with TRBJ2-7; D ambiguous. Germline loops: CDR1 MGHRA, CDR2 YSYEKL. The CDR3 covers 14 residues. Trimming pared 4 bases from V and 0 bases from J, leaving 10 bases between. CDR3 nucleotide sequence: TGCGCCAGCAGCCCAACCACTATCTCCTACGAGCAGTACTTC. Its translation: CASSPTTISYEQYF.

The chain recombines TRBV10-1 with TRBJ2-3; 11 bases align to TRBD2. CDR1 is WNHNN and CDR2 is SYGVQD in the germline V gene (reference sequence). The CDR3 is made up of 16 amino acids. V trimming: 3 bases; J trimming: 2 bases; junction bases outside the gene matches: 4. CDR3 amino acids: CASSDGTSGYTDTQYF. CDR3 bases: TGCGCCAGCAGTGACGGGACTAGCGGATACACAGATACGCAGTATTTT.

The chain couples TRBV7-9 to TRBJ2-7; TRBD2 is a possible D gene (6 bases). V lost 4 bases and J lost 3, with 7 bases in between. Germline-derived CDR1 and CDR2 are SEHNR and FQNEAQ (reference sequence). This CDR3 spans 12 amino acids. DNA for the CDR3: TGTGCCAGCAGCTACGGGGGCTACGAGCAGTACTTC. It encodes CASSYGGYEQYF.

The chain has TRBV2 and TRBJ1-1; D ambiguous. The CDR3 extends over 11 amino acids. CDR1 and CDR2 from the germline V gene are SNHLY and FYNNEI. Trimming took 0 bases from V and 7 from J, leaving 3 bases between them. CDR3 sequence (DNA): TGTGCCAGCAGTGAAGCCAATGAAGCTTTCTTT. Protein product: CASSEANEAFF.

The CDR3 DNA follows: TGTGCCAGCAGGCATATTTTCGCGGGAGGGGATAGCTCCTACGAGCAGTACTTC. Translation: CASRHIFAGGDSSYEQYF. V is TRBV6-4 and J is TRBJ2-7; 9 nucleotides agree with TRBD2. The germline V gene encodes CDR1 MRHNA and CDR2 SNTAGT. This CDR3 has 18 residues. V was clipped by 6 bases and J by 0 bases; unmatched bases: 15.

The gene calls are TRBV30 and TRBJ1-1; unclear D gene. Trimming left V 1 base short and J 0 bases short, with 12 bases between. Germline V lookup: CDR1 GTSNPN, CDR2 SVGIG (reference sequence). The CDR3 is 15 amino acids. The CDR3 DNA is TGTGCCTGGAGTGCGTCCGGTACCATGAACACTGAAGCTTTCTTT. Translating it yields CAWSASGTMNTEAFF.

The chain is built from TRBV7-9 and TRBJ2-7; 9 nucleotides line up with TRBD1. Trimming removed 4 bases from V and 7 bases from J; junction bases left unmatched: 11. The CDR3 loop spans 15 amino acids. Germline V lookup: CDR1 SEHNR, CDR2 FQNEAQ (reference sequence). The DNA for the CDR3 is TGTGCCAGCAGCTCAACCGGGACAGGGTTCGGGGAGCAGTACTTC. Protein product: CASSSTGTGFGEQYF.

This chain uses TRBV7-2 with TRBJ2-1, with TRBD2 matching 10 bases. The CDR3 runs 16 residues. Germline-derived CDR1 and CDR2 are SGHTA and FQGNSA. The ends lost 5 bases at V and 9 bases at J; junction bases unmatched: 13. As DNA, the CDR3 is TGTGCCAGCAGCAACCATGAGCAGCGGGGGGGGCTTGAGCAGTTCTTC. This sequence encodes CASSNHEQRGGLEQFF.

This sequence joins TRBV5-4 and TRBJ2-7, with 14 bases lining up with TRBD2. The J segment lost 4 bases and the V segment lost 4 bases, leaving 4 bases of the junction unmatched. Germline V lookup: CDR1 SGHNT, CDR2 YYREEE (reference sequence). There are 15 residues in the CDR3. Here the CDR3 reads CASSTTSGRAYEQYF. The CDR3 DNA reads as TGTGCCAGCAGCACGACTAGCGGGAGGGCGTACGAGCAGTACTTC.

V usage is TRBV7-2 and J usage is TRBJ2-2; TRBD2 matches at 11 bases. The CDR3 has 15 residues. V was clipped by 5 bases and J by 7 bases; unmatched bases: 6. Per germline, CDR1 SGHTA and CDR2 FQGNSA. CDR3 nucleotides: TGTGCCAGCAGCACAACTAGCGGGAGTATCGGGGAGCTGTTTTTT. Its protein is CASSTTSGSIGELFF.

The chain links TRBV6-5 to TRBJ2-1; possible D gene TRBD2, 6 bases. In germline, CDR1 is MNHEY, CDR2 SVGAGI. There are 15 residues in the CDR3. The ends were cut back, 7 bases at V and 5 bases at J, with 18 bases in the middle. The CDR3 reads CASMEEGGKNNEQFF. In DNA form, the CDR3 reads TGTGCCAGCATGGAGGAGGGAGGCAAGAACAATGAGCAGTTCTTC.

The rearrangement uses TRBV6-5 and TRBJ2-7; D is tentatively TRBD1 or TRBD2 (5 bases each). CDR3 length: 14 residues. Germline CDR1 MNHEY, CDR2 SVGAGI. V lost 5 bases to trimming and J lost 3 bases, with 14 bases between them. As DNA, the CDR3 is TGTGCCAGCAGTCCGAGGGGCGGGTACTACGAGCAGTACTTC. Its protein is CASSPRGGYYEQYF.

V and J are TRBV6-5 and TRBJ2-7; 12 bases are shared with TRBD1. Losses at the gene ends were 2 bases for V and 5 bases for J; bases not matched to a gene: 1. This CDR3 is built from 14 residues. Germline CDR1 and CDR2: MNHEY and SVGAGI. Written as DNA, the CDR3 is TGTGCCAGCAGTTACGGGACAGGGGGCGACGAGCAGTACTTC. Translation gives CASSYGTGGDEQYF.